The rows below give T cell receptor beta chains drawn from one sample of a study of blood T cell repertoires in COVID-19. The method was immunoSEQ multiplex PCR; TCRdb's version includes in-frame clones alone and lacks a portion of them. The table records 120,000 to 150,000 clones, 88% of them present only once. Specimen: peripheral blood. The receptors stem from a man aged 50-59 years with active or convalescent COVID-19. The CDR3 runs from the conserved cysteine through the conserved F or W. Each record gives: CDR3 length, V gene, J gene, D gene, clone size, CDR3 protein, CDR3 DNA. D genes are given only for firm matches. Clone size is given for some rows only: seen once, a few or many times, or a class if the clone is expanded.

>15|TRBV28|TRBJ2-4|NA|NA
CASSPPRAGKNIQYF
TGTGCCAGCAGTCCCCCGCGGGCCGGCAAAAACATTCAGTACTTC
>17|TRBV24-1|TRBJ2-1|NA|NA
CATSDLRPQLGYNEQFF
TGTGCCACCAGTGATTTGCGGCCCCAACTAGGGTACAATGAGCAGTTCTTC
>13|TRBV18|TRBJ1-3|NA|once
CASSPSGQSTIYF
TGTGCCAGCTCACCGTCGGGTCAGAGCACCATATATTTT
>15|TRBV6-5|TRBJ2-2|TRBD2|NA
CASSYDGRRTGELFF
TGTGCCAGCAGTTACGACGGGAGGAGGACCGGGGAGCTGTTTTTT
>15|TRBV5-4|TRBJ2-3|TRBD2|NA
CASSLTSGSPDTQYF
TGTGCCAGCAGTTTGACTAGCGGGAGCCCAGATACGCAGTATTTT
>16|TRBV9|TRBJ2-1|NA|NA
CASSVGERASYNEQFF
TGTGCCAGCAGCGTAGGCGAGCGGGCCTCCTACAATGAGCAGTTCTTC
>12|TRBV19|TRBJ1-2|TRBD1|NA
CASKDRGLSYTF
TGTGCCAGTAAGGACAGGGGGCTCAGCTACACCTTC
>13|TRBV11-2|TRBJ1-2|TRBD1|NA
CASSLAQGRGYTF
TGTGCCAGCAGCTTAGCACAGGGGCGGGGCTACACCTTC
>13|TRBV24-1|TRBJ2-1|NA|NA
CATSDKATNEQFF
TGTGCCACCAGCGACAAAGCTACGAATGAGCAGTTCTTC
>16|TRBV2|TRBJ2-3|TRBD2|NA
CASSSFRAGEPDTQYF
TGTGCCAGCAGTTCTTTTAGGGCGGGAGAGCCAGATACGCAGTATTTT
>13|TRBV28|TRBJ2-5|TRBD1|NA
CASSLRTGETQYF
TGTGCCAGCAGTTTACGGACAGGGGAGACCCAGTACTTC
>14|TRBV14|TRBJ2-5|NA|NA
CASSQDMGRETQYF
TGTGCCAGCAGCCAAGACATGGGCAGAGAGACCCAGTACTTC
>12|TRBV5-4|TRBJ1-2|NA|NA
CASSSTGYGYTF
TGTGCCAGCAGCTCTACAGGGTATGGCTACACCTTC
>15|TRBV19|TRBJ1-5|NA|NA
CASRETGRSNQPQHF
TGTGCCAGTAGGGAAACAGGGCGTAGCAATCAGCCCCAGCATTTT
>13|TRBV30|TRBJ1-3|NA|NA
CAWSPGTGNTIYF
TGTGCCTGGAGTCCGGGGACTGGAAACACCATATATTTT
>14|TRBV28|TRBJ2-1|TRBD2|NA
CASSPLGGGNEQFF
TGTGCCAGCAGCCCCCTGGGCGGGGGGAATGAGCAGTTCTTC
>12|TRBV6-5|TRBJ1-6|TRBD1|NA
CASMQGGSPLHF
TGTGCCAGCATGCAGGGGGGCTCACCCCTCCACTTT
>12|TRBV29-1|TRBJ2-3|NA|few
CSVEETRITQYF
TGCAGCGTTGAAGAGACTCGGATAACGCAGTATTTT
>15|TRBV6-4|TRBJ2-2|NA|NA
CASSDSKGVNGELFF
TGTGCCAGCAGTGACTCGAAAGGGGTAAACGGGGAGCTGTTTTTT
>15|TRBV2|TRBJ1-5|NA|few
CASSVGGGANQPQHF
TGTGCCAGCAGTGTGGGCGGGGGAGCTAATCAGCCCCAGCATTTT
>13|TRBV6-5|TRBJ1-5|NA|NA
CASRATGSQPQHF
TGTGCCAGCAGAGCCACAGGGTCACAGCCCCAGCATTTT
>14|TRBV5-1|TRBJ2-2|NA|NA
CASRQTTNTGELFF
TGCGCCAGCCGACAGACAACTAACACCGGGGAGCTGTTTTTT